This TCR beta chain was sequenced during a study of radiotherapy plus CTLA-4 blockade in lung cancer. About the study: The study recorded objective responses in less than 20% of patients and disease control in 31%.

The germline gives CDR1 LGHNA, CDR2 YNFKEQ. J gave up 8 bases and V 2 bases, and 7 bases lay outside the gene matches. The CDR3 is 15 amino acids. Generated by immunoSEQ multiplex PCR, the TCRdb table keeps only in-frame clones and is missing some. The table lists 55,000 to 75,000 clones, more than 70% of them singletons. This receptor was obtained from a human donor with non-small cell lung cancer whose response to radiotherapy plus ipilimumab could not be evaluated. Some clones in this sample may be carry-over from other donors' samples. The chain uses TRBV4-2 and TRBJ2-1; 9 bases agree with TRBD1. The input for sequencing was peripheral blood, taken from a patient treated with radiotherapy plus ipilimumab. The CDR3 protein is CASSQPGTGRDEQFF. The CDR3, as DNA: TGTGCCAGCAGCCAACCCGGGACAGGGCGCGATGAGCAGTTCTTC.